Below, 8 T cell receptor beta chains from the same sample are listed, as sequenced in a study of early T cells in non-severe SARS-CoV-2 infection. TCRdb re-derived calls from the 5' RACE reads in MiXCR, one entry per CDR3 protein. This table holds about 42,000 distinct CDR3 sequences, approximately 6.2% found once. The sequencing used whole blood, collected at baseline. These receptors came from an adult who was a healthcare worker with PCR-confirmed SARS-CoV-2 infection or an uninfected control (not recorded which).

The chain joins TRBV2 to TRBJ2-3; TRBD2 matches at 12 bases. This CDR3 is 15 amino acids long. Germline V gene lookup returns CDR1 SNHLY and CDR2 FYNNEI. V dropped 7 bases and J dropped 9; count of bases not matched to a gene: 11. As DNA, the CDR3 is TGTGCCAGCACCCAAGGGCTAGCGGGGGGGCACACGCAGTATTTT. It specifies CASTQGLAGGHTQYF. Supplemented by reference TRBV2 and TRBJ2-3, the full variable domain reads EPEVTQTPSHQVTQMGQEVILRCVPISNHLYFYWYRQILGQKVEFLVSFYNNEISEKSEIFDDQFSVERPDGSNFTLKIRSTKLEDSAMYFCASTQGLAGGHTQYFGPGTRLTVL.

Many counts were recorded for this clonotype. This chain joins TRBV12-3 or TRBV12-4 and TRBJ2-2, with 9 bases aligning to TRBD1. The length of the CDR3 is 15 residues. The V gene end was trimmed by 8 bases and the J gene end by 0 bases; junction bases not matched to a gene: 4. Written as DNA, the CDR3 is TGTGCCAGCGGTCGGACAGGGGCGAACACCGGGGAGCTGTTTTTT. It encodes CASGRTGANTGELFF.

Many counts were recorded for this clonotype. V and J are TRBV28 and TRBJ1-5; TRBD1 aligns across 7 bases. Germline V gene sequence: CDR1 MDHEN, CDR2 SYDVKM. V lost 6 bases to trimming and J lost 6 bases; unmatched junction nucleotides: 8. CDR3 length: 14 residues. CDR3 protein: CASRKGAGGQPQHF. The CDR3 DNA is TGTGCCAGCAGGAAGGGGGCAGGCGGTCAGCCCCAGCATTTT.

The table lists this clonotype with many counts. The genes are TRBV13 and TRBJ2-1, with D perhaps matching TRBD1 or TRBD2 (6 bases each). Looked up from germline, CDR1 is PRHDT and CDR2 is FYEKMQ (reference sequence). This CDR3 is 17 amino acids long. V shed 1 base and J shed 7 bases, with 20 bases lying between them. The DNA of the CDR3 is TGTGCCAGCAGCTTAGAATTTATCCCAGGGGAGGAAAATGAGCAGTTCTTC. Translating gives CASSLEFIPGEENEQFF.

V is TRBV7-2 and J is TRBJ2-1; 10 bases agree with TRBD1. The CDR3 is 15 amino acids. The J segment lost 5 bases and the V segment lost 3 bases, leaving 4 bases of the junction unmatched. CDR1 and CDR2 from the germline V gene are SGHTA and FQGNSA. In DNA, the CDR3 is TGTGCCAGCAGCTTCCGGACAGGGGGGGACAATGAGCAGTTCTTC. Protein: CASSFRTGGDNEQFF.

The table lists this clonotype with a few counts. The J gene is TRBJ2-7, the V gene TRBV7-6; no reliable D call. The V and J ends lost 5 bases and 0 bases respectively, with 11 bases between them. Germline CDR1 is SGHVS and CDR2 is FNYEAQ. The CDR3 contains 14 residues. Here the CDR3 reads CASSLLPDSYEQYF. CDR3 nucleotides: TGTGCCAGCAGCCTACTTCCCGACTCCTACGAGCAGTACTTC.

This clonotype was seen at least ten times. V is TRBV27 and J is TRBJ2-2; D remains ambiguous. Trimming removed 2 bases from V and 2 bases from J, with 6 bases in between. This CDR3 spans 14 amino acids. From germline, CDR1 is MNHEY and CDR2 SMNVEV (reference sequence). Written as DNA, the CDR3 is TGTGCCAGCAGTTTAAGAAGCAACACCGGGGAGCTGTTTTTT. It codes for CASSLRSNTGELFF.

The table lists this clonotype with many counts. This chain uses TRBV11-1 with TRBJ2-7; D remains unclear. Germline V gene data show CDR1 as SGHAT and CDR2 as FQDESV (reference sequence). Trimming took off 7 bases at V and 2 bases at J, with 9 bases between the two ends. The CDR3 is made up of 12 amino acids. The CDR3 DNA reads TGTGCCAGCACGGACGACGCCTACGAGCAGTACTTC. Translating it yields CASTDDAYEQYF.